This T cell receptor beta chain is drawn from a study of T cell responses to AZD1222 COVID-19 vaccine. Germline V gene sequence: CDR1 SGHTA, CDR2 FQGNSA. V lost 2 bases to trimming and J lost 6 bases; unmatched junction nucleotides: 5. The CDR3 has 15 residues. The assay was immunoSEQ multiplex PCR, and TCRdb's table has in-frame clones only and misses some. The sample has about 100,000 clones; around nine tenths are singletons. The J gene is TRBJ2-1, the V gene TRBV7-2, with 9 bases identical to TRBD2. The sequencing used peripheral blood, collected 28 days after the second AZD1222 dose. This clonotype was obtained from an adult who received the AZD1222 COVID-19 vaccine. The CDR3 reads CASSLKRGAGNEQFF. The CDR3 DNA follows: TGTGCCAGCAGCTTAAAGCGGGGGGCGGGCAATGAGCAGTTCTTC.